Shown below are 2 T cell receptor beta chains from a single sample sequenced in a study of T cell responses to AZD1222 COVID-19 vaccine. The data were produced by immunoSEQ multiplex PCR, yet TCRdb's version contains in-frame clones alone and is incomplete. The sample carries under 200,000 clones, over 75% recorded once. Specimen: peripheral blood, collected 28 days after the second AZD1222 dose. The receptor source for this set is an adult who received the AZD1222 COVID-19 vaccine.

The CDR3 is CASSPGDRGTDTQYF. The CDR3 nucleotides read TGTGCCAGCAGCCCCGGGGACAGGGGCACAGATACGCAGTATTTT. The chain recombines TRBV3-1 (or the pseudogene TRBV3-2) with TRBJ2-3; 9 nucleotides agree with TRBD1. Germline assignment: CDR1 LGHDT and CDR2 YNNKEL (reference sequence). V gave up 4 bases and J gave up 1 base; unmatched junction bases: 3. This CDR3 has 15 residues.

The genes are TRBV5-8 and TRBJ1-2; D is unresolved. This CDR3 has 15 residues. Germline V lookup: CDR1 SGHTS, CDR2 YDEGEE. Between the trimmed V and J ends, which lost 0 bases and 3 bases, there was a span of 12 bases. CDR3 residues: CASSLVWTQDYGYTF. CDR3 bases: TGTGCCAGCAGCTTGGTTTGGACGCAGGACTATGGCTACACCTTC.